The 20 T cell receptor beta chains listed next were all sequenced from one sample in a study of T cells of healthy individuals. TCRdb reanalysed the 5' RACE reads using MiXCR and keeps one entry per CDR3 protein. The table includes around 98,000 distinct CDR3 sequences, roughly a sixth detected once. These receptor sequences come from a human donor in good health.

This clonotype was picked up a small number of times. The chain is built from TRBV5-1 and TRBJ2-7; a possible D gene is TRBD2 (5 bases). Between the trimmed V and J ends, which lost 7 bases and 6 bases, there was a span of 20 bases. The CDR3 sequence is 14 residues long. Germline assignment: CDR1 SGHRS and CDR2 YFSETQ. The CDR3 protein is CASRSLGTLAEQYF. The CDR3 coding sequence is TGCGCCAGCCGATCACTAGGCACGCTCGCCGAGCAGTACTTC.

This clonotype showed up many times. The CDR3 nucleotides are TGCAGTGCTCGGACGAGCGGGGGCAGCGTCGACAATGAGCAGTTCTTC. It specifies CSARTSGGSVDNEQFF. J is TRBJ2-1 and V is TRBV20-1, with 8 bases fitting TRBD2. In germline, CDR1 is DFQATT, CDR2 SNEGSKA (reference sequence). The CDR3 covers 16 residues. After removal of 5 bases from V and 5 bases from J, the junction contained 14 bases not matched to a gene.

This clonotype was picked up a small number of times. V usage is TRBV28 and J usage is TRBJ2-1; the D call may be TRBD1 or TRBD2 (5 bases each). The germline V and J ends were trimmed by 3 bases and 12 bases, with 21 bases remaining between them. The CDR3 is 15 residues long. Germline-derived CDR1 and CDR2 are MDHEN and SYDVKM. The CDR3 loop is CASSLGTRFLHRQFF. In DNA form, the CDR3 reads TGTGCCAGCAGTTTGGGGACCCGATTCTTACATCGGCAGTTCTTC.

The chain is built from TRBV4-1 and TRBJ2-3; perhaps TRBD1 as D (5 bases). Trimming removed 0 bases from V and 5 bases from J, with 15 bases in between. The CDR3 is 16 amino acids. The germline V gene has CDR1 MGHRA and CDR2 YSYEKL. The chain's CDR3 is CASSQDSQGFRDTQYF. CDR3 nucleotides: TGCGCCAGCAGCCAAGATAGTCAGGGATTTAGAGATACGCAGTATTTT.

The chain couples TRBV7-3 to TRBJ2-5; 9 bases are shared with TRBD1. This CDR3 comprises 15 residues. The V and J ends lost 5 bases and 5 bases, in that order; junction bases with no gene match: 9. Germline V CDR1 and CDR2: SGHTA, FQGTGA. In DNA, the CDR3 is TGTGCCAGCAGCCCTACAGGGGGCGCTGGGGAGACCCAGTACTTC. This encodes CASSPTGGAGETQYF. Full variable domain (remainder filled in from reference TRBV7-3 and TRBJ2-5): GAGVSQTPSNKVTEKGKYVELRCDPISGHTALYWYRQSLGQGPEFLIYFQGTGAADDSGLPNDRFFAVRPEGSVSTLKIQRTERGDSAVYLCASSPTGGAGETQYFGPGTRLLVL.

This rearrangement joins TRBV28 to TRBJ2-7, with D unresolved. CDR1 is MDHEN and CDR2 is SYDVKM in the germline V gene. The ends were cut back, 7 bases at V and 0 bases at J, with 13 bases in the middle. This CDR3 has 14 amino acids. The CDR3 region is CASTLGSPSYEQYF. The CDR3 DNA reads as TGTGCCAGCACCCTAGGGTCCCCCTCCTACGAGCAGTACTTC.

The table lists this clonotype with many counts. The chain combines TRBV29-1 with TRBJ1-2; the match to TRBD1 covers 7 bases. Germline CDR1 SQVTM, CDR2 ANQGSEA. The CDR3 is 14 residues long. Trimming at V came to 2 bases and at J to 4 bases, leaving 7 bases not matched to a gene. The DNA for the CDR3 is TGCAGCGTTGAACCAAGGGGGCGCATCTATGGCTACACCTTC. Its protein product is CSVEPRGRIYGYTF.

This clonotype came up many times. V gene TRBV24-1 combines with J gene TRBJ2-3, with TRBD2 identical over 15 bases. The CDR3 runs 16 residues. V was clipped by 4 bases and J by 6 bases; unmatched bases: 4. CDR1 is KGHDR, CDR2 SFDVKD, per germline. CDR3 loop: CATSDTGTSGRDTQYF. The DNA for the CDR3 is TGTGCCACCAGTGACACCGGGACTAGCGGGAGGGATACGCAGTATTTT.

This clonotype was recorded many times. The CDR3 sequence is CASSRQNTEAFF. CDR3 nucleotide sequence: TGTGCCAGCAGCCGTCAAAACACTGAAGCTTTCTTT. The chain recombines TRBV7-9 with TRBJ1-1, with unresolved D. Trimming removed 5 bases at V and 2 bases at J, with 6 bases between. Germline CDR1 and CDR2: SEHNR and FQNEAQ (reference sequence). The CDR3 consists of 12 residues.

The chain couples TRBV6-2 or TRBV6-3 to TRBJ2-2, with D tentatively TRBD1 (5 bases). The V end lost 7 bases, the J end lost 0 bases, and 9 bases lay between the germline ends. Germline values: CDR1 MNHEY, CDR2 SVGEGT. The CDR3 loop spans 14 amino acids. CDR3 amino acids: CASIRTTNTGELFF. The CDR3 DNA reads as TGTGCCAGCATCAGGACAACGAACACCGGGGAGCTGTTTTTT.

This clonotype was seen a handful of times. The CDR3 loop reads CASRGSAGKQPQHF. CDR3 nucleotide sequence: TGTGCCAGCAGAGGGTCGGCAGGGAAGCAGCCCCAGCATTTT. V and J are TRBV6-1 and TRBJ1-5; possibly TRBD1 for D (5 bases). Germline V gene sequence: CDR1 MNHNS, CDR2 SASEGT. Trimming took off 6 bases at V and 7 bases at J, with 16 bases between the two ends. The CDR3 sequence is 14 residues long.

This clonotype was seen a few times. V and J are TRBV5-1 and TRBJ2-2, with TRBD1 as a possible D gene (6 bases). Germline V CDR1 and CDR2: SGHRS, YFSETQ. The CDR3 runs 14 residues. Trimming shortened V by 3 bases and J by 1 base, and 7 bases separated the two germline ends. The CDR3 is CASSSGQNTGELFF. The DNA of the CDR3 is TGCGCCAGCAGCTCGGGACAGAACACCGGGGAGCTGTTTTTT.

This clonotype was counted at least ten times. The V and J genes are TRBV12-3 or TRBV12-4 and TRBJ2-7, with D tentatively TRBD2 (6 bases). This CDR3 has 16 amino acids. The V and J ends lost 5 bases and 7 bases respectively, with 24 bases between them. The CDR3 DNA follows: TGTGCCAGCAGTCTGGACGGGCGGGAAGGCCAACGAGAGCAGTACTTC. Translation gives CASSLDGREGQREQYF.

This clonotype was seen a few times. The CDR3 DNA is TGTGCCATCAGCACAGGTAACCAAGAGACCCAGTACTTC. Translating it yields CAISTGNQETQYF. This chain uses TRBV10-3 with TRBJ2-5; TRBD1 is a possible D gene (5 bases). V was pared by 6 bases and J by 0 bases, with 8 bases between. The CDR3 totals 13 residues. CDR1 and CDR2 (germline): ENHRY, SYGVKD.

This clonotype showed up just a few times. The chain uses TRBV5-6 and TRBJ1-3; D not resolved. Germline values: CDR1 SGHDT, CDR2 YYEEEE. The CDR3 contains 16 residues. Between the trimmed V and J ends, which lost 0 bases and 3 bases, there was a span of 13 bases. DNA of the CDR3: TGTGCCAGCAGCTTGGGCTGGCAGAATCGTGGAAACACCATATATTTT. Its protein product is CASSLGWQNRGNTIYF.

This clonotype was observed a handful of times. The chain uses TRBV7-8 and TRBJ2-3; D unclear. Looked up from germline, CDR1 is SGHVS and CDR2 is FQNEAQ. V was trimmed by 5 bases and J by 4 bases, leaving 13 bases between them. This CDR3 is 14 amino acids long. CDR3 protein: CASSAFWGSDTQYF. In DNA, the CDR3 is TGTGCCAGCAGCGCATTTTGGGGTTCAGATACGCAGTATTTT.

This clonotype was observed a few times. The chain carries TRBV7-2 and TRBJ1-1; D gene uncertain. The germline V gene encodes CDR1 SGHTA and CDR2 FQGNSA. The CDR3 is made up of 14 amino acids. Trimming took off 2 bases at V and 4 bases at J, with 11 bases between the two ends. In DNA, the CDR3 is TGTGCCAGCAGCTTATACGCGGTCCCCACTGAAGCTTTCTTT. Translating it yields CASSLYAVPTEAFF. The complete variable domain, with remaining parts taken from reference TRBV7-2 and TRBJ1-1, reads GAGVSQSPSNKVTEKGKDVELRCDPISGHTALYWYRQSLGQGLEFLIYFQGNSAPDKSGLPSDRFSAERTGGSVSTLTIQRTQQEDSAVYLCASSLYAVPTEAFFGQGTRLTVV.

The sample holds many counts of this clonotype. The chain recombines TRBV11-2 with TRBJ2-2; a weak D match, TRBD2 (7 bases). This CDR3 comprises 15 residues. V lost 6 bases and J 3 bases, leaving 14 bases between the germline ends. Germline-derived CDR1 and CDR2 are SGHAT and FQNNGV. The CDR3 DNA is TGTGCCAGCAGTGAGGGGGGGAGCGACACCGGGGAGCTGTTTTTT. Amino acids: CASSEGGSDTGELFF.

This clonotype was found once. The V call is TRBV30, the J call TRBJ1-2; D gene unclear. This CDR3 has 16 residues. V lost 4 bases, J lost 2 bases, and 20 bases lay in between. Germline V gene sequence: CDR1 GTSNPN, CDR2 SVGIG (reference sequence). In nucleotides, the CDR3 is TGTGCCTGGAACGCGGGGTTTGTTGAGGCGAACTATGGCTACACCTTC. This sequence encodes CAWNAGFVEANYGYTF.

The sample holds many counts of this clonotype. The CDR3, as DNA: TGCAGCTATGCGGGCACTAACACTGAAGCTTTCTTT. Encoded protein: CSYAGTNTEAFF. This chain links TRBV29-1 with TRBJ1-1; D remains ambiguous. CDR1 SQVTM and CDR2 ANQGSEA come from the germline V gene. The length of the CDR3 is 12 residues. Trimming cost V 8 bases and J 2 bases, with 12 bases left between them.